Listed below are T cell receptor beta chains from one sample, sequenced in a study of identical twins. TCRdb passed the 5' RACE reads through MiXCR, listing each CDR3 protein once. This table holds a few hundred thousand distinct CDR3 sequences, around 15% found once. In addition, the sample was reused for a study of yellow fever vaccine responses in identical twins.

Material for sequencing was CD4+ T cells sorted from blood. These receptors all stem from a woman under 30 in good health. CDR3s include the opening cysteine and the closing phenylalanine or tryptophan. A D gene is named only where the DNA matches it firmly. Some rows mark clone size as missing; the rest say once, few, many or name a class of expanded clone.

d_call | j_call | clone_size | v_call | cdr3_nt | cdr3_aa
TRBD1 | TRBJ2-7 | NA | TRBV6-5 | TGTGCCAGCAGAGGACAGGCCTACGAGCAGTACTTC | CASRGQAYEQYF
NA | TRBJ1-1 | many | TRBV7-9 | TGTGCCAGCAGCCCGGACACTGAAGCTTTCTTT | CASSPDTEAFF
TRBD2 | TRBJ2-2 | NA | TRBV7-2 | TGTGCCAGCAGCTCGTTTTATAGCGGGGAGCTGGTTTTT | CASSSFYSGELVF
TRBD1 | TRBJ2-1 | few | TRBV11-2 | TGTGCCAGCAGCACGGGACAGGTCAATGAGCAGTTCTTC | CASSTGQVNEQFF
NA | TRBJ2-2 | NA | TRBV29-1 | TGCAGCGTTGGTGGTCGGGTTTCCGGGGAGCTGTTTTTT | CSVGGRVSGELFF
NA | TRBJ2-1 | few | TRBV15 | TGTGCCACCAGCAGAGATGGTTATGAGCAGTTCTTC | CATSRDGYEQFF
TRBD1 | TRBJ2-2 | NA | TRBV5-1 | TGCGCCAGCAGCCCCCGGACAGGAGTGAACACCGGGGAGCTGTTTTTT | CASSPRTGVNTGELFF
NA | TRBJ1-5 | NA | TRBV5-5 | TGTGCCAGCAGCTATACAGGGCCTGATCAGCCCCAGCATTTT | CASSYTGPDQPQHF
NA | TRBJ2-7 | few | TRBV20-1 | TGCAGTGCTAGGGGGGGACCCTACGAGCAGTACTTC | CSARGGPYEQYF
TRBD2 | TRBJ2-1 | few | TRBV2 | TGTGCCAGCAGTGAAACTAGCGGTCTCTCCTACAATGAGCAGTTCTTC | CASSETSGLSYNEQFF
NA | TRBJ2-1 | NA | TRBV20-1 | TGCAGTGCTAGTCTGGTACACAATGAGCAGTTCTTC | CSASLVHNEQFF
NA | TRBJ2-2 | few | TRBV5-1 | TGCGCCAGCAGCACAACAGGGCCCGGGGAGCTGTTTTTT | CASSTTGPGELFF
TRBD1 | TRBJ1-3 | NA | TRBV4-1 | TGCGCCAGCAGCCCGGGACAGGGCCACTCTGGAAACACCATATATTTT | CASSPGQGHSGNTIYF
TRBD1 | TRBJ2-5 | many | TRBV12-3/TRBV12-4 | TGTGCCAGCAGTCCCCGGCAGGGGGCAGAGACCCAGTACTTC | CASSPRQGAETQYF
TRBD2 | TRBJ2-5 | many | TRBV12-3/TRBV12-4 | TGTGCCACCACTAGCGGGGGCCAAGAGACCCAGTACTTC | CATTSGGQETQYF
NA | TRBJ2-1 | once | TRBV15 | TGTGCCACCAGCAGAGAGACGGGGCCCTACAATGAGCAGTTCTTC | CATSRETGPYNEQFF
NA | TRBJ2-1 | few | TRBV5-1 | TGCGCCAGCAGCTCGGAGGGCTCCTACAATGAGCAGTTCTTC | CASSSEGSYNEQFF
NA | TRBJ2-1 | NA | TRBV6-4 | TGTGCCAGCAGTGATAGGGGAGTTGGGTACAATGAGCAGTTCTTC | CASSDRGVGYNEQFF
TRBD1 | TRBJ2-7 | NA | TRBV4-1 | TGCGCCAGCAGCCAGGGACAGGGGAGCTCCTACGAGCAGTACTTC | CASSQGQGSSYEQYF
NA | TRBJ1-1 | many | TRBV11-2 | TGTGCCAGCAGCTTAGGTACAGGAAGTACTGAAGCTTTCTTT | CASSLGTGSTEAFF
TRBD1 | TRBJ2-1 | NA | TRBV28 | TGTGCCAGCACCCGAGGACAGGGGTCGTATGAGCAGTTCTTC | CASTRGQGSYEQFF
TRBD2 | TRBJ2-1 | NA | TRBV24-1 | TGTGCCACCAGTGCTCCCGGAGCGGGAGTTGGTAATGAGCAGTTCTTC | CATSAPGAGVGNEQFF
NA | TRBJ1-5 | NA | TRBV29-1 | TGCAGCGTAGCCGGCCATAGCAATCAGCCCCAGCATTTT | CSVAGHSNQPQHF
TRBD2 | TRBJ2-1 | NA | TRBV20-1 | TGCAGTGCTAGAGGGACTAGCGGGGTTTCCACTGAGCAGTTCTTC | CSARGTSGVSTEQFF
TRBD2 | TRBJ2-1 | few | TRBV20-1 | TGCAGTGCTCGTCGGGGGGGCGCCTACAATGAGCAGTTCTTC | CSARRGGAYNEQFF
TRBD2 | TRBJ2-3 | few | TRBV24-1 | TGTGCCACCAGTGATTGGGGGGGAAGTCGCACAGATACGCAGTATTTT | CATSDWGGSRTDTQYF
TRBD1 | TRBJ2-1 | few | TRBV5-1 | TGCGCCAGCAGCAGATCGGGACAGGGTCGCGATGAGCAGTTCTTC | CASSRSGQGRDEQFF
TRBD2 | TRBJ2-1 | many | TRBV4-1 | TGCGCCAGCAGCCCTCTTGGGACTACCGACGGAAATGAGCAGTTCTTC | CASSPLGTTDGNEQFF